These 22 T cell receptor beta chains originate from one sample sequenced in a study of shared clonotypes between healthy human individuals. TCRdb's table, derived via immunoSEQ multiplex PCR, lists solely in-frame clones and lacks some. Found here are 2 million to 3 million clones, roughly 93% of them singletons; the top ten hold 0.35% to 0.45%. The material sequenced was naive CD4+ T cells from PBMCs. As to subset: CD45RA+ positively selected. The receptors derive from a man between 18 and 29 years old in good health. Some clones in this sample may be carry-over from other donors' samples.

The chain carries TRBV6-1 and TRBJ2-1; TRBD2 aligns across 9 bases. The V gene end was trimmed by 0 bases and the J gene end by 5 bases; junction bases not matched to a gene: 5. This CDR3 region has 16 residues. Germline V gene sequence: CDR1 MNHNS, CDR2 SASEGT. The CDR3 sequence: CASSEAPAGGHNEQFF. The CDR3 nucleotides read TGTGCCAGCAGTGAAGCGCCGGCGGGAGGGCACAATGAGCAGTTCTTC.

Concerning this clone: Other DNA variants within this sample encode the same CDR3. This chain joins TRBV5-4 and TRBJ2-5, with 8 nucleotides matching TRBD1. J was trimmed by 2 bases and V by 0 bases; bases with no gene match: 3. CDR1 and CDR2 from the germline V gene are SGHNT and YYREEE (reference sequence). The CDR3 loop spans 15 amino acids. CDR3 in DNA: TGTGCCAGCAGCTTGGGACAGGGGCCTCAAGAGACCCAGTACTTC. Protein product: CASSLGQGPQETQYF.

As regards this clone: Other DNA sequences in this specimen translate into the identical CDR3. This chain uses TRBV7-2 with TRBJ1-1; D is possibly TRBD1 (6 bases). Germline lookup yields CDR1 SGHTA and CDR2 FQGNSA. Trimming left V 5 bases short and J 1 base short, with 11 bases between. CDR3 length: 14 amino acids. CDR3 coding DNA: TGTGCCAGCAGCGCGCGGACAGAGAACACTGAAGCTTTCTTT. It is translated as CASSARTENTEAFF.

The gene calls are TRBV5-8 and TRBJ2-2, with D possibly matching TRBD1 (5 bases). V dropped 1 base and J dropped 6 bases, with 7 bases sitting between them. The CDR3 is 13 residues long. CDR1 is SGHTS and CDR2 is YDEGEE in the germline V gene. The CDR3 DNA sequence: TGTGCCAGCAGCTTGTCAGGGCCCGGGGAGCTGTTTTTT. Protein sequence: CASSLSGPGELFF.

The chain has TRBV11-2 and TRBJ2-5, with D perhaps matching TRBD2 (6 bases). Germline CDR1 and CDR2: SGHAT and FQNNGV. Trimming pared 4 bases from V and 4 bases from J, leaving 13 bases between. This CDR3 is 14 amino acids long. This CDR3 is CASSSTPGVETQYF. The CDR3 DNA reads TGTGCCAGCAGCTCCACCCCGGGAGTAGAGACCCAGTACTTC.

J is TRBJ2-3 and V is TRBV18, with D uncertain. The CDR3 consists of 14 residues. The germline CDR1 and CDR2 sequences are KGHSH and LQKENI. V was pared by 3 bases and J by 4 bases, with 11 bases between. CDR3 amino acids: CASSPIDSADTQYF. The CDR3 coding sequence is TGTGCCAGCTCACCTATCGACTCCGCAGATACGCAGTATTTT.

V and J are TRBV19 and TRBJ1-4, with D unresolved. Deletions cut 6 bases from V and 5 bases from J, with 13 bases between. This CDR3 contains 14 residues. Looked up from germline, CDR1 is LNHDA and CDR2 is SQIVND (reference sequence). The CDR3 is CASRGGEANEKLFF. CDR3 DNA sequence: TGTGCCAGTAGGGGAGGAGAAGCGAATGAAAAACTGTTTTTT.

This clone was picked up one time. The same CDR3 also results from other DNA sequences found in this sample. This chain connects TRBV6-1 to TRBJ1-2; 10 bases are shared with TRBD1. Germline CDR1 and CDR2: MNHNS and SASEGT. This CDR3 has 14 amino acids. V shed 5 bases and J 2 bases; nucleotides not matched to a gene: 2. The CDR3 DNA sequence: TGTGCCAGCAGTCGACAGGGGGCCAACTATGGCTACACCTTC. As protein: CASSRQGANYGYTF.

The chain joins TRBV18 to TRBJ2-3, with 9 bases fitting TRBD1. Germline V gene lookup returns CDR1 KGHSH and CDR2 LQKENI. V shed 3 bases and J 5 bases; nucleotides not matched to a gene: 6. This CDR3 has 15 residues. CDR3 amino acids: CASSPRQGGKDTQYF. CDR3 sequence (DNA): TGTGCCAGCTCACCCAGACAGGGGGGGAAAGATACGCAGTATTTT.

V is TRBV27 and J is TRBJ2-1; TRBD2 matches 13 bases. Germline CDR1 reads MNHEY; CDR2 reads SMNVEV (reference sequence). Losses at the gene ends were 6 bases for V and 5 bases for J; bases not matched to a gene: 7. The CDR3 has 16 amino acids. This chain's CDR3 is CASRLPGLAGDNEQFF. In DNA, the CDR3 is TGTGCCAGCAGGCTCCCCGGACTAGCGGGAGACAATGAGCAGTTCTTC.

CDR3 sequence: CASSFETRGNEQFF. The CDR3 DNA reads TGTGCCAGCAGCTTTGAGACTAGGGGGAATGAGCAGTTCTTC. The chain has TRBV11-2 and TRBJ2-1; D may correspond to TRBD1 or TRBD2 (6 bases each). This CDR3 comprises 14 residues. Trimming took off 3 bases at V and 7 bases at J, with 13 bases between the two ends. Germline V CDR1 and CDR2: SGHAT, FQNNGV.

The chain uses TRBV5-3 and TRBJ2-1; 7 bases fit TRBD2. TRBV5-3 is assigned to the ORF class and has an uncertain function. The CDR3 sequence is 14 residues long. V trimming: 5 bases; J trimming: 6 bases; junction bases outside the gene matches: 8. CDR3 amino acids: CARSSSSGGNEQFF. CDR3 bases: TGTGCCAGAAGTTCCTCCTCGGGGGGCAATGAGCAGTTCTTC.

The gene calls are TRBV4-1 and TRBJ1-1, with D unresolved. Germline CDR1 is MGHRA and CDR2 is YSYEKL. Trimming cost V 6 bases and J 0 bases, with 8 bases left between them. The CDR3 consists of 13 residues. CDR3 in DNA: TGCGCCAGCAGGCAGACGGTGAACACTGAAGCTTTCTTT. Encoded protein: CASRQTVNTEAFF.

Comment on this clone: Other DNA sequences from this sample encode an identical CDR3 as well. The V gene is TRBV18, the J gene TRBJ2-1, with D possibly TRBD2 on 6 matching bases. The CDR3 is 14 residues long. Germline V lookup: CDR1 KGHSH, CDR2 LQKENI. V was cut by 3 bases and J by 5 bases, with 11 bases left in between. The CDR3: CASSPGTSDNEQFF. CDR3 DNA: TGTGCCAGCTCACCCGGGACTTCCGACAATGAGCAGTTCTTC. Full variable domain (outside the CDR3, taken from reference TRBV18 and TRBJ2-1): NAGVMQNPRHLVRRRGQEARLRCSPMKGHSHVYWYRQLPEEGLKFMVYLQKENIIDESGMPKERFSAEFPKEGPSILRIQQVVRGDSAAYFCASSPGTSDNEQFFGPGTRLTVL.

This chain's CDR3 is CASSWGLAGENEQFF. In DNA form, the CDR3 reads TGTGCCAGCAGCTGGGGACTAGCGGGAGAAAATGAGCAGTTCTTC. The V gene is TRBV5-4, the J gene TRBJ2-1; 14 bases agree with TRBD2. This CDR3 is 15 amino acids long. Germline trimming cut 3 bases from V and 7 bases from J; bases unmatched to any gene: 3. Germline lookup yields CDR1 SGHNT and CDR2 YYREEE (reference sequence).

The chain carries TRBV9 and TRBJ2-1, with D perhaps TRBD2 (6 bases). With 3 bases removed from V and 1 base from J, the gap between germline ends came to 14 bases. The CDR3 length is 16 residues. Germline assignment: CDR1 SGDLS and CDR2 YYNGEE. CDR3 in DNA: TGTGCCAGCAGCGCTGGACCCGCGGGGTCCTACAATGAGCAGTTCTTC. Encoded protein: CASSAGPAGSYNEQFF.

The chain combines TRBV29-1 with TRBJ2-5, with 8 bases identical to TRBD1. Germline V gene lookup returns CDR1 SQVTM and CDR2 ANQGSEA. The CDR3 is 14 residues long. Trimming removed 7 bases from V and 2 bases from J; junction bases left unmatched: 9. CDR3 region: CSATTGGQQETQYF. CDR3 bases: TGCAGCGCCACTACAGGGGGACAACAAGAGACCCAGTACTTC.

This clone was seen only once. The sample carries other DNA sequences with the same CDR3. V is TRBV5-1 and J is TRBJ2-5; the D is unclear. The V gene lost 4 bases and the J gene lost 1 base, with 8 bases spanning the gap. CDR1 SGHRS and CDR2 YFSETQ come from the germline V gene. The CDR3 runs to 13 residues. CDR3 in DNA: TGCGCCAGCAGCCCGACTCCCCAAGAGACCCAGTACTTC. This gives the protein CASSPTPQETQYF.

This clone was found a few times. The V gene is TRBV30, the J gene TRBJ1-3, with D unresolved. V dropped 2 bases and J dropped 2 bases, with 7 bases sitting between them. The CDR3 runs to 13 residues. Germline assignment: CDR1 GTSNPN and CDR2 SVGIG (reference sequence). In nucleotides, the CDR3 is TGTGCCTGGAGTCCCGGTCCTGGAAACACCATATATTTT. Translated, it gives CAWSPGPGNTIYF. Filled out from reference TRBV30 and TRBJ1-3, the complete variable domain reads SQTIHQWPATLVQPVGSPLSLECTVEGTSNPNLYWYRQAAGRGLQLLFYSVGIGQISSEVPQNLSASRPQDRQFILSSKKLLLSDSGFYLCAWSPGPGNTIYFGEGSWLTVV.

The chain links TRBV5-1 to TRBJ2-7; D unresolved. This CDR3 comprises 14 residues. Trimming removed 5 bases from V and 4 bases from J, with 16 bases in between. Germline CDR1 and CDR2: SGHRS and YFSETQ. The CDR3 here is CASSLLNPLYEQYF. DNA of the CDR3: TGCGCCAGCAGTCTTTTAAACCCCTTATACGAGCAGTACTTC.

The chain is built from TRBV28 and TRBJ1-1, with 9 bases fitting TRBD1. Germline trimming cut 6 bases from V and 2 bases from J; bases unmatched to any gene: 7. Germline V gives CDR1 MDHEN, CDR2 SYDVKM. The CDR3 sequence is 15 residues long. The chain's CDR3 is CASRGTGYDNTEAFF. For the CDR3, the DNA is TGTGCCAGCAGGGGGACAGGGTATGATAACACTGAAGCTTTCTTT.

The rearrangement links TRBV10-1 to TRBJ1-5; D ambiguous. V was clipped by 6 bases and J by 4 bases, with 10 bases between them. Germline V gene lookup returns CDR1 WNHNN and CDR2 SYGVQD (reference sequence). CDR3 size: 13 residues. CDR3: CASSRTGNQPQHF. CDR3 sequence (DNA): TGCGCCAGCAGCCGGACGGGTAATCAGCCCCAGCATTTT.